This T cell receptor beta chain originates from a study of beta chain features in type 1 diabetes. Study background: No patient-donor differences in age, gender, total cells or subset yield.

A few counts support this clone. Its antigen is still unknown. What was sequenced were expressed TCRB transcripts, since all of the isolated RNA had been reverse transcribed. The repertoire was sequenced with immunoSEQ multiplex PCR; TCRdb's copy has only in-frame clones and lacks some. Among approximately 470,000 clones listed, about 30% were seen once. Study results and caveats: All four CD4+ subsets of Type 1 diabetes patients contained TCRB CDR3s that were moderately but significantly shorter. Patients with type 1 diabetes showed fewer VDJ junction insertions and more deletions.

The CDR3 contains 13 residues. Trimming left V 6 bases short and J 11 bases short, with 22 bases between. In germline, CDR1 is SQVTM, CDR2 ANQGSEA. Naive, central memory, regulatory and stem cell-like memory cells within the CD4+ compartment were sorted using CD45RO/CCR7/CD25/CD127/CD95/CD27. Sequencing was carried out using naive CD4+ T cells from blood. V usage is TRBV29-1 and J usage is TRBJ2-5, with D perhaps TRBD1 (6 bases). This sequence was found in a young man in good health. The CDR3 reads CSVAIQGMGEQYF. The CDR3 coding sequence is TGCAGCGTAGCTATCCAGGGGATGGGTGAGCAGTACTTC.